These 26 T cell receptor beta chains originate from one sample sequenced in a study of regulatory T cells in long-lasting Graves disease. CDR3 regions were amplified by Arm-PCR using iRepertoire HTBI primers to build TCR beta libraries. Each CDR3 protein is one row after TCRdb ran MiXCR on the multiplex PCR reads. The table lists about 620,000 distinct CDR3 sequences, under 20% of them singletons. Time point here: newly diagnosed GD, antithyroid drugs for less than 3 months. Construction of the TCR library relied on RNA isolated from PBMCs. This sample also belongs to another study, concerning T cells in Graves' hyperthyroidism and ophthalmopathy.

The input for sequencing was peripheral blood mononuclear cells (PBMCs), taken at new diagnosis, from a patient treated with antithyroid drugs. Every receptor here comes from a woman under 40 with Graves disease.

In the case of this clonotype: A single base separates this from a much larger clone, so it may be a read error. This chain links TRBV28 with TRBJ1-5, with TRBD1 as a possible D gene (6 bases). Trimming left V 4 bases short and J 7 bases short, with 17 bases between. The CDR3 loop spans 15 amino acids. In germline, CDR1 is MDHEN, CDR2 SYDVKM. The CDR3 here is CASSSLGLGGQPQHF. As DNA, the CDR3 is TGTGCCAGCAGTTCCTTGGGTCTAGGGGGGCAGCCCCAGCATTTT.

The chain links TRBV6-1 to TRBJ1-2, with TRBD1 identical over 10 bases. The J segment lost 5 bases and the V segment lost 8 bases, leaving 5 bases of the junction unmatched. The CDR3 extends over 13 amino acids. Germline V gene sequence: CDR1 MNHNS, CDR2 SASEGT. Here the CDR3 reads CASRDRGRYGYTF. CDR3 nucleotide sequence: TGTGCCAGCCGGGACAGGGGTCGTTATGGCTACACCTTC.

This clonotype was recorded at least ten times. V gene TRBV14 combines with J gene TRBJ1-2; D is ambiguous. Germline V gene data show CDR1 as SGHDN and CDR2 as FVKESK. V was pared by 2 bases and J by 8 bases, with 9 bases between. The CDR3 extends over 12 amino acids. The CDR3 DNA reads as TGTGCCAGCAGCCAACCACCGTCGGGCTACACCTTC. The encoded protein is CASSQPPSGYTF. Based on the CDR3 plus reference TRBV14 and TRBJ1-2, the full variable domain is EAGVTQFPSHSVIEKGQTVTLRCDPISGHDNLYWYRRVMGKEIKFLLHFVKESKQDESGMPNNRFLAERTGGTYSTLKVQPAELEDSGVYFCASSQPPSGYTFGSGTRLTVV.

This rearrangement joins TRBV28 to TRBJ1-2; D is unclear. The V and J ends lost 7 bases and 2 bases respectively, with 17 bases between them. This CDR3 comprises 15 residues. The V gene's germline CDR1 is MDHEN and CDR2 SYDVKM. The CDR3 nucleotides read TGTGCCAGCACCGTTTATGCCAGGCGGAACTATGGCTACACCTTC. Protein: CASTVYARRNYGYTF.

This clonotype has at least ten counts. Written as DNA, the CDR3 is TGTGCCAGCACCACGGGCCCCGCGCCCAATGAGCAGTTCTTC. It translates to CASTTGPAPNEQFF. The V and J genes are TRBV2 and TRBJ2-1; D is unclear. The ends were cut back, 7 bases at V and 6 bases at J, with 16 bases in the middle. Germline lookup yields CDR1 SNHLY and CDR2 FYNNEI. The CDR3 is 14 residues long.

The V call is TRBV6-2 or TRBV6-3, the J call TRBJ2-1; D is unresolved. The CDR3 length is 16 residues. Trimming left V 7 bases short and J 1 base short, with 17 bases between. CDR1 and CDR2 (germline): MNHEY, SVGEGT. The CDR3 reads CASKKDRVLSYNEQFF. DNA of the CDR3: TGTGCCAGCAAAAAGGACCGTGTTCTTTCCTACAATGAGCAGTTCTTC.

This clonotype was counted between two and nine times. The chain employs TRBV19 and TRBJ2-3; 9 bases match TRBD2. Trimming at V came to 6 bases and at J to 1 base, leaving 5 bases not matched to a gene. Per the germline V gene, CDR1 is LNHDA and CDR2 is SQIVND (reference sequence). CDR3 size: 15 residues. The CDR3 spells CASRSRTSGTDTQYF. CDR3 in DNA: TGTGCCAGTAGGAGCCGGACTAGCGGCACAGATACGCAGTATTTT.

The chain combines TRBV6-2 or TRBV6-3 with TRBJ2-7; D may be TRBD2 (5 bases). CDR1 is MNHEY and CDR2 is SVGEGT in the germline V gene. Trimming cost V 8 bases and J 5 bases, with 25 bases left between them. CDR3 length: 16 amino acids. The DNA of the CDR3 is TGTGCCAGCGGAGCGGCGCGGCCCGGAGGTACGGACGAGCAGTACTTC. Residues: CASGAARPGGTDEQYF.

The V and J genes are TRBV19 and TRBJ2-7; D is perhaps TRBD1 (5 bases). The CDR3 has 14 residues. The V end was cut by 7 bases, the J end by 1 base, with 14 bases between. Per the germline V gene, CDR1 is LNHDA and CDR2 is SQIVND (reference sequence). CDR3: CASKEGAWSYEQYF. DNA of the CDR3: TGTGCCAGTAAGGAAGGGGCTTGGTCCTACGAGCAGTACTTC. Complete variable domain (other parts from reference TRBV19 and TRBJ2-7): DGGITQSPKYLFRKEGQNVTLSCEQNLNHDAMYWYRQDPGQGLRLIYYSQIVNDFQKGDIAEGYSVSREKKESFPLTVTSAQKNPTAFYLCASKEGAWSYEQYFGPGTRLTVT.

This clonotype was recorded at least ten times. The chain recombines TRBV3-1 with TRBJ1-2, with no clear D. The V gene's germline CDR1 is LGHDT and CDR2 YNNKEL (reference sequence). V was pared by 4 bases and J by 7 bases, with 10 bases between. The CDR3 is 12 residues long. The CDR3 loop reads CASSRLEAGYTF. In DNA form, the CDR3 reads TGTGCCAGCAGCCGTTTAGAGGCTGGCTACACCTTC. The complete variable domain, with remaining parts taken from reference TRBV3-1 and TRBJ1-2, reads DTAVSQTPKYLVTQMGNDKSIKCEQNLGHDTMYWYKQDSKKFLKIMFSYNNKELIINETVPNRFSPKSPDKAHLNLHINSLELGDSAVYFCASSRLEAGYTFGSGTRLTVV.

This clonotype occurred a few times. This chain joins TRBV27 and TRBJ1-6; 9 bases are shared with TRBD1. V dropped 7 bases and J dropped 3; count of bases not matched to a gene: 7. The CDR3 sequence is 16 residues long. Germline V gene data show CDR1 as MNHEY and CDR2 as SMNVEV (reference sequence). The CDR3 sequence is CASTRDRESYNSPLHF. For the CDR3, the DNA is TGTGCCAGCACTCGGGACAGGGAAAGCTATAATTCACCCCTCCACTTT.

The chain is built from TRBV13 and TRBJ2-7; D might be TRBD2 (6 bases). V lost 4 bases and J 5 bases, leaving 15 bases between the germline ends. The CDR3 is 14 residues long. Germline CDR1 and CDR2: PRHDT and FYEKMQ (reference sequence). The CDR3 sequence: CASSSDTAGNEQYF. The CDR3 DNA reads as TGTGCCAGCAGCTCGGACACTGCGGGGAACGAGCAGTACTTC.

This clonotype was detected many times. The chain couples TRBV7-8 to TRBJ2-7; 7 bases match TRBD1. The junction had 12 bases not matched to a gene; V was cut back by 5 bases and J by 2 bases. The CDR3 spans 16 residues. The germline V gene encodes CDR1 SGHVS and CDR2 FQNEAQ. The chain's CDR3 is CASSRADRRGTYEQYF. In nucleotides, the CDR3 is TGTGCCAGCAGCCGCGCAGACCGCAGGGGGACCTACGAGCAGTACTTC.

The chain links TRBV6-2 or TRBV6-3 to TRBJ2-7; D gene ambiguous. Germline assignment: CDR1 MNHEY and CDR2 SVGEGT. The CDR3 totals 12 residues. Deletions cut 7 bases from V and 7 bases from J, with 14 bases between. The CDR3 DNA is TGTGCCAGCACCAGGACCCCCGGGGAGCAGTACTTC. Its protein is CASTRTPGEQYF.

Ten or more counts support this clonotype. The V call is TRBV7-8, the J call TRBJ2-7, with D unresolved. Germline V CDR1 and CDR2: SGHVS, FQNEAQ. The ends were cut back, 10 bases at V and 0 bases at J, with 10 bases in the middle. The CDR3 has 12 amino acids. The CDR3 loop is CATAGSSYEQYF. The CDR3 region has the DNA TGTGCCACAGCCGGTAGCTCCTACGAGCAGTACTTC.

This clonotype was counted between two and nine times. A much larger clone lies one base from this, so it may be a read error. The chain couples TRBV3-1 to TRBJ1-2; D may be TRBD1 (5 bases). V dropped 4 bases and J dropped 4 bases, with 7 bases sitting between them. The CDR3 is 12 amino acids. CDR1 is LGHDT, CDR2 YNNKEL, per germline (reference sequence). The CDR3 region is CASSRQLYGYTF. The CDR3 bases are TGTGCCAGCAGCCGACAGCTCTATGGCTACACCTTC.

There are many counts of this clonotype. The gene calls are TRBV2 and TRBJ2-1; no definite D call. The V gene's germline CDR1 is SNHLY and CDR2 FYNNEI. CDR3 length: 13 residues. V lost 5 bases and J lost 15, with 20 bases in between. CDR3 in amino acids: CASSLAEPSLRFF. For the CDR3, the DNA is TGTGCCAGCAGTTTGGCGGAGCCTTCGTTAAGGTTCTTC. The full variable domain, with the rest looked up from reference TRBV2 and TRBJ2-1, is EPEVTQTPSHQVTQMGQEVILRCVPISNHLYFYWYRQILGQKVEFLVSFYNNEISEKSEIFDDQFSVERPDGSNFTLKIRSTKLEDSAMYFCASSLAEPSLRFFGPGTRLTVL.

This clonotype appeared many times. The chain combines TRBV7-9 with TRBJ2-7, with 7 positions matching TRBD1. Germline assignment: CDR1 SEHNR and CDR2 FQNEAQ (reference sequence). CDR3 length equals 13 residues. V gave up 5 bases and J gave up 2 bases; unmatched junction bases: 3. CDR3 bases: TGTGCCAGCAGCCCAACAGGGGCCTACGAGCAGTACTTC. It yields the protein CASSPTGAYEQYF.

The V call is TRBV11-2, the J call TRBJ2-1; 7 nucleotides align to TRBD2. Germline V gene data show CDR1 as SGHAT and CDR2 as FQNNGV. CDR3 size: 16 residues. V lost 5 bases and J lost 2; bases outside the gene matches: 9. The CDR3 sequence is CASSTRLASAYNEQFF. The DNA of the CDR3 is TGTGCCAGCAGCACACGACTAGCCTCCGCCTACAATGAGCAGTTCTTC.

This clonotype was seen ten or more times. The chain couples TRBV29-1 to TRBJ2-1, with unresolved D. The CDR3 runs 14 residues. The germline CDR1 and CDR2 sequences are SQVTM and ANQGSEA. Trimming cost V 3 bases and J 2 bases, with 11 bases left between them. The CDR3, as DNA: TGCAGCGTTGATTATAAAGATACCTACAATGAGCAGTTCTTC. Its protein is CSVDYKDTYNEQFF.

The CDR3, as DNA: TGTGCCAGCAGTTTTTACGGTATCTCCTACGAGCAGTACTTC. Translation: CASSFYGISYEQYF. This rearrangement joins TRBV28 to TRBJ2-3, with D unclear. The last part of the DNA fits TRBJ2-7 better; the J call may be wrong. Germline CDR1 MDHEN, CDR2 SYDVKM. CDR3 length: 14 residues.

This clonotype was detected ten times or more. V is TRBV27 and J is TRBJ1-2; D gene ambiguous. V lost 5 bases, J lost 6 bases, and 16 bases lay in between. CDR1 and CDR2 (germline): MNHEY, SMNVEV (reference sequence). The CDR3 loop spans 14 amino acids. CDR3 protein: CASSKLNPGDGYTF. The CDR3 DNA is TGTGCCAGCAGTAAACTTAATCCGGGTGATGGCTACACCTTC.

This clonotype showed up many times. The chain couples TRBV12-5 to TRBJ2-7; 8 positions match TRBD2. J was trimmed by 0 bases and V by 0 bases; bases with no gene match: 4. Germline assignment: CDR1 LGHNT and CDR2 FRNRAP. The CDR3 has 16 amino acids. The CDR3 nucleotides read TGTGCTAGTGGTTTGGTCCGGCGGGAGGACTCCTACGAGCAGTACTTC. This translates into CASGLVRREDSYEQYF. Looking up the rest from reference TRBV12-5 and TRBJ2-7 gives the full variable domain: DARVTQTPRHKVTEMGQEVTMRCQPILGHNTVFWYRQTMMQGLELLAYFRNRAPLDDSGMPKDRFSAEMPDATLATLKIQPSEPRDSAVYFCASGLVRREDSYEQYFGPGTRLTVT.

The chain couples TRBV5-1 to TRBJ2-5; D is unclear. Trimming stripped 4 bases from V and 3 bases from J, with 13 bases between. This CDR3 region has 14 residues. Germline V CDR1 and CDR2: SGHRS, YFSETQ. CDR3 amino acids: CASSGPTVEETQYF. The CDR3 nucleotides read TGCGCCAGCAGCGGACCGACGGTCGAAGAGACCCAGTACTTC.

This clonotype was recorded a few times. The chain recombines TRBV2 with TRBJ2-2; D is uncertain. The CDR3 runs 13 residues. Between the trimmed V and J ends, which lost 5 bases and 7 bases, there was a span of 11 bases. Germline V gives CDR1 SNHLY, CDR2 FYNNEI. The CDR3, as DNA: TGTGCCAGCAGTCCCTACGAGATCGGGGAGCTGTTTTTT. As protein: CASSPYEIGELFF.

This sequence joins TRBV29-1 and TRBJ1-2; D ambiguous. In germline, CDR1 is SQVTM, CDR2 ANQGSEA. CDR3 length: 15 amino acids. The germline V and J ends were trimmed by 3 bases and 3 bases, with 17 bases remaining between them. CDR3 amino acids: CSVDSPTGGDYGYTF. The CDR3 DNA reads TGCAGCGTTGACAGCCCGACCGGAGGAGACTATGGCTACACCTTC.